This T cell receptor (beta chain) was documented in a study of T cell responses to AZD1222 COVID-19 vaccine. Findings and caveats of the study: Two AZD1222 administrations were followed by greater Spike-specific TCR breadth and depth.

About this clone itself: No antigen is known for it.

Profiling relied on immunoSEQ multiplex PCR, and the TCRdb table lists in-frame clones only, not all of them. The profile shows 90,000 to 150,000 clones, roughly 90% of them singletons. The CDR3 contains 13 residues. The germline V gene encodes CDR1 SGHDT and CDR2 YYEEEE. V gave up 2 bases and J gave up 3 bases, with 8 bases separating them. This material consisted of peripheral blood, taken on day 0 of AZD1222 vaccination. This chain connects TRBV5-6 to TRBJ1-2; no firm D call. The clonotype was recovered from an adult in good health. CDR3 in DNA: TGTGCCAGCAGCTTTCTATTCGACTATGGCTACACCTTC. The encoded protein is CASSFLFDYGYTF.